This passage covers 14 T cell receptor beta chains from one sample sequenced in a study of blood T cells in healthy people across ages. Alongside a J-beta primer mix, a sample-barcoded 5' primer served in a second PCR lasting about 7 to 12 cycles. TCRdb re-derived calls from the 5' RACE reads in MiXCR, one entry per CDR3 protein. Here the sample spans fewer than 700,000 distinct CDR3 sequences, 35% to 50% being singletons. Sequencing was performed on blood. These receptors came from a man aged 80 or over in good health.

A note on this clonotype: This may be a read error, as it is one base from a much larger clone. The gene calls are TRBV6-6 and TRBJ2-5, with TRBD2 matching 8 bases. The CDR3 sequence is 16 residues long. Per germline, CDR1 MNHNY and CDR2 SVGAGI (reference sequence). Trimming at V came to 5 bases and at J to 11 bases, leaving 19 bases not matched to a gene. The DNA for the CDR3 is TGTGCCAGCAGTGGCGGGACTAGTGATGGCGACAATGAGCAGTACTTC. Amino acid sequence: CASSGGTSDGDNEQYF.

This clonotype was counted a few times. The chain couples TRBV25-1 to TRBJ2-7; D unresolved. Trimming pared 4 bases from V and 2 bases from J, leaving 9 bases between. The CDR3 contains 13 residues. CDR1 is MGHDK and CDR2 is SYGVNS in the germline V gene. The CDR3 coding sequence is TGTGCCAGCAGTGGGCAGTCGGCCTACGAGCAGTACTTC. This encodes CASSGQSAYEQYF.

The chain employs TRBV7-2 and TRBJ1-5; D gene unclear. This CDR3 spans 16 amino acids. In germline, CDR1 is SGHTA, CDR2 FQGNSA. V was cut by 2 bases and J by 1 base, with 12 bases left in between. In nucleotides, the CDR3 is TGTGCCAGCAGCTTAACTCCGGGAACCAGCAATCAGCCCCAGCATTTT. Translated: CASSLTPGTSNQPQHF.

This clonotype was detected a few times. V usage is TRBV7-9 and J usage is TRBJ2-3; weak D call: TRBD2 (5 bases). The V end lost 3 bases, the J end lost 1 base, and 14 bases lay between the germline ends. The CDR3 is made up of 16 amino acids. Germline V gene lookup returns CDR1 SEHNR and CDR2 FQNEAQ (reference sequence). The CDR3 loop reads CASSFDGAGGTDTQYF. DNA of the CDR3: TGTGCCAGCAGCTTCGATGGTGCCGGGGGCACAGATACGCAGTATTTT.

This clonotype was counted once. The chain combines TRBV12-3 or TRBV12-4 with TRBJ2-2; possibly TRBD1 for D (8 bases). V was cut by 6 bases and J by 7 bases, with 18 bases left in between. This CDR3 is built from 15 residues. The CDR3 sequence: CASSQGQGGIGELFF. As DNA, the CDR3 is TGTGCCAGCAGCCAAGGACAGGGAGGGATCGGGGAGCTGTTTTTT.

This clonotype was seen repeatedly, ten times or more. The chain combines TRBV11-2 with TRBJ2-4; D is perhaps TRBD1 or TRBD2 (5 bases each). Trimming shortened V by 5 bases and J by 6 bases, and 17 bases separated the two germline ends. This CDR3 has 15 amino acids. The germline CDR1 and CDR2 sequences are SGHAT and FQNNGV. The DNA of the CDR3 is TGTGCCAGCAGCCACAGTGGGGGTTATAGAAACATTCAGTACTTC. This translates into CASSHSGGYRNIQYF. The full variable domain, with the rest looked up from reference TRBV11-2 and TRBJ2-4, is EAGVAQSPRYKIIEKRQSVAFWCNPISGHATLYWYQQILGQGPKLLIQFQNNGVVDDSQLPKDRFSAERLKGVDSTLKIQPAKLEDSAVYLCASSHSGGYRNIQYFGAGTRLSVL.

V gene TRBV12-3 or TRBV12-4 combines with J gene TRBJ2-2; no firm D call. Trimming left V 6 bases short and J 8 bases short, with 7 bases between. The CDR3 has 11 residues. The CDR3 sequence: CASRPQGELFF. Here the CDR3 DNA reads TGTGCCAGCAGACCTCAGGGGGAGCTGTTTTTT.

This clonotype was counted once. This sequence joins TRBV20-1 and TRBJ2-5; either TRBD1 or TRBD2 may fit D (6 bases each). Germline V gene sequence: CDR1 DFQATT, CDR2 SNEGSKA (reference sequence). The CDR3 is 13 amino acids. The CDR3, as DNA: TGCAGCTCCCCCCCGGGGGCCCAAGAGACCCAGTACTTC. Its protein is CSSPPGAQETQYF.

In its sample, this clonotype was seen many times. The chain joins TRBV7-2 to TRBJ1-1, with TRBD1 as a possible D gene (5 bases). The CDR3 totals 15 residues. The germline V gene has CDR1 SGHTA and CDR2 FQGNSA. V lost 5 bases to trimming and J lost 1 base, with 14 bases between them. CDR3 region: CASSRRTSKNTEAFF. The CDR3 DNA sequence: TGTGCCAGCAGCCGAAGGACAAGTAAGAACACTGAAGCTTTCTTT. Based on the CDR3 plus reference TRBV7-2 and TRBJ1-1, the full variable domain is GAGVSQSPSNKVTEKGKDVELRCDPISGHTALYWYRQSLGQGLEFLIYFQGNSAPDKSGLPSDRFSAERTGGSVSTLTIQRTQQEDSAVYLCASSRRTSKNTEAFFGQGTRLTVV.

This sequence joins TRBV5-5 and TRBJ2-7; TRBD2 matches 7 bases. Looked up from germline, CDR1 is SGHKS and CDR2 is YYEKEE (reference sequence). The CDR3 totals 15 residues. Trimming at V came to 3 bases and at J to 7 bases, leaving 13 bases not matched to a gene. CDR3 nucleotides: TGTGCCAGCAGCTCTAGACTAGCTTTGGGGAATGAGCAGTACTTC. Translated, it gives CASSSRLALGNEQYF.

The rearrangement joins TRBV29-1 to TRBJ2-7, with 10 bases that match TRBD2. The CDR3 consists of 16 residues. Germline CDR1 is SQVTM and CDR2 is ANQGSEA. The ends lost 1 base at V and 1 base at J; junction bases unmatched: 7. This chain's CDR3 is CSVEGRAGGGSYEQYF. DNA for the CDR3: TGCAGCGTTGAAGGACGAGCGGGAGGGGGTTCCTACGAGCAGTACTTC.

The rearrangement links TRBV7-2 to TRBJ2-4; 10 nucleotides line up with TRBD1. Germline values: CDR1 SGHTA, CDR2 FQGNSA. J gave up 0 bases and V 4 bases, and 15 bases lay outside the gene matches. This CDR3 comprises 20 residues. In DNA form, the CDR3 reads TGTGCCAGCAGCTCCCCGGGACAGGGGAACGCCGGTCGAGCCAAAAACATTCAGTACTTC. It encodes CASSSPGQGNAGRAKNIQYF.

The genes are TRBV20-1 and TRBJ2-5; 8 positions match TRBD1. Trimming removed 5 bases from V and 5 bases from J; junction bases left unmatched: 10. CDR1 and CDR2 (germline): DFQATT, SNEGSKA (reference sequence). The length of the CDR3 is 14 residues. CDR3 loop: CSAPRTGPSETQYF. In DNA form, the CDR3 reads TGCAGTGCTCCTCGGACAGGGCCAAGTGAGACCCAGTACTTC.

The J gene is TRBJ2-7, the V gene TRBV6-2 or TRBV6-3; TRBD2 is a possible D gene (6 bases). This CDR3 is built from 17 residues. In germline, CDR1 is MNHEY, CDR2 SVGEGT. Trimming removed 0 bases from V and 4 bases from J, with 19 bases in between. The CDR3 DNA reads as TGTGCCAGCAGTTACTCGATCTTTGGGACGGGAGTATACGAGCAGTACTTC. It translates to CASSYSIFGTGVYEQYF.